The clone carrying this T cell receptor beta chain came up once. V gave up 7 bases and J gave up 0 bases, with 15 bases separating them. CDR1 and CDR2 (germline): SQVTM, ANQGSEA. There are 14 residues in the CDR3. The entry originates in a study of cytotoxic CD8 clonotypes in ibrutinib-treated CLL. Sequencing was performed with immunoSEQ multiplex PCR; in TCRdb, only in-frame clones are kept and a portion is missing. Of some 10,000 clones in the sample, roughly four fifths are singletons; the top ten hold under 25%. The chain couples TRBV29-1 to TRBJ2-5; D is ambiguous. The sequenced sample was PBMCs, obtained at disease progression, from a patient treated with ibrutinib. This receptor was taken from a human donor with chronic lymphocytic leukemia. The CDR3 here is CSGRWADYQETQYF. The CDR3 nucleotides read TGCAGCGGTCGGTGGGCAGACTACCAAGAGACCCAGTACTTC. The complete variable domain, with remaining parts taken from reference TRBV29-1 and TRBJ2-5, reads SAVISQKPSRDICQRGTSLTIQCQVDSQVTMMFWYRQQPGQSLTLIATANQGSEATYESGFVIDKFPISRPNLTFSTLTVSNMSPEDSSIYLCSGRWADYQETQYFGPGTRLLVL.